Listed below are T cell receptor beta chains from one sample, sequenced in a study of shared clonotypes between healthy human individuals. Clones were sequenced by immunoSEQ multiplex PCR, and TCRdb holds only the in-frame ones, with some missing. This table has approximately 340,000 clones, roughly 70% appearing once. Material for sequencing was memory CD4+ T cells sorted from blood. Source of these receptors: a man under 40 in good health. Both conserved end residues are part of each CDR3. Fields, in order: V gene, D gene, J gene, clone size, CDR3 protein. A D gene is named only where the DNA matches it firmly. Some rows have no size entry. The others give once, few or many, or a class for an expanded clone.

TRBV7-3	.	TRBJ1-1	.	CASSVDRNTEAFF
TRBV18	.	TRBJ1-4	.	CASSPNWEDEKLFF
TRBV9	TRBD2	TRBJ2-1	few	CASSEWTSDYNEQFF
TRBV11-2	.	TRBJ1-1	.	CASGSTEAFF
TRBV2	TRBD1	TRBJ1-2	.	CASRGDSYGYTF
TRBV18	TRBD2	TRBJ2-1	.	CASSPPGTSGPYNEQFF
TRBV19	.	TRBJ2-1	.	CASSIKNEQFF
TRBV5-1	TRBD1	TRBJ1-3	.	CASSLSGGAEGNTIYF
TRBV7-2	.	TRBJ1-2	.	CASSPGHRGSGYGYTF
TRBV18	TRBD1	TRBJ2-2	.	CASSPWSQGDTGELFF
TRBV4-1	.	TRBJ2-4	.	CASSPDPQGGNIQYF
TRBV5-4	TRBD2	TRBJ2-5	.	CASSATSGAETQYF
TRBV7-6	.	TRBJ2-7	once	CASSLLSVKAPQGSEQYF
TRBV5-4	.	TRBJ2-5	.	CASSLGGDQETQYF
TRBV7-3	.	TRBJ1-1	once	CASSQRVNTEAFF
TRBV2	TRBD2	TRBJ2-5	.	CASLIAGPRKQETQYF
TRBV5-4	.	TRBJ2-7	.	CASSLAEDTYEQYF
TRBV11-2	TRBD2	TRBJ2-2	.	CASSLRAAGAGELFF
TRBV28	TRBD1	TRBJ1-2	.	CASTEGARGYTF
TRBV28	.	TRBJ2-7	.	CASSLSGGQYYEQYF
TRBV29-1	.	TRBJ2-2	.	CSGKTGLDTGELFF
TRBV5-1	.	TRBJ1-6	once	CASSPGAAPNSPLHF
TRBV30	.	TRBJ1-4	once	CAWSARRGNEKLFF
TRBV6-1	.	TRBJ2-5	.	CASSVDVGVGTQYF
TRBV2	.	TRBJ1-5	.	CASRGYDQPQHF
TRBV11-2	TRBD1	TRBJ2-7	.	CASSPQPDRSYEQYF
TRBV5-1	TRBD2	TRBJ2-5	few	CASGMTSGQETQYF
TRBV27	TRBD1	TRBJ2-7	.	CASTERQGRLYEQYF
TRBV11-2	.	TRBJ1-6	.	CASSAATGKNSPLHF
TRBV5-1	.	TRBJ1-4	.	CASSFGGAGQEKLFF
TRBV28	TRBD1	TRBJ1-2	.	CASSWGQGYGYTF